Following are 10 T cell receptor beta chains from one sample sequenced in a study of blood T cell repertoires in COVID-19. Clones were read by immunoSEQ multiplex PCR, and TCRdb kept only the in-frame ones, dropping some. The sample yields some 51,000 clones, more than 75% seen once. Sequencing was carried out using peripheral blood. All receptors derive from a middle-aged man with active COVID-19.

V gene TRBV12-3 or TRBV12-4 combines with J gene TRBJ1-4, with 7 positions matching TRBD1. The CDR3 has 13 amino acids. Trimming removed 3 bases from V and 16 bases from J; junction bases left unmatched: 11. This CDR3 is CASSLEGTAGRFF. The CDR3, as DNA: TGTGCCAGCAGTTTGGAGGGGACAGCCGGCCGGTTTTTT.

The V and J genes are TRBV4-1 and TRBJ2-1; 14 bases map to TRBD2. This CDR3 has 16 amino acids. CDR1 is MGHRA, CDR2 YSYEKL, per germline. V lost 1 base to trimming and J lost 6 bases; unmatched junction nucleotides: 2. In DNA, the CDR3 is TGCGCCAGCAGCCAAGGGGGACTAGCGGGAGTCAATGAGCAGTTCTTC. Translating it yields CASSQGGLAGVNEQFF.

V gene TRBV6-6 combines with J gene TRBJ2-1, with TRBD2 identical over 11 bases. Germline V lookup: CDR1 MNHNY, CDR2 SVGAGI (reference sequence). V shed 5 bases and J 4 bases; nucleotides not matched to a gene: 1. The CDR3 consists of 14 residues. CDR3 loop: CASSRTSGYNEQFF. The CDR3 coding sequence is TGTGCCAGCAGTCGGACTAGCGGGTACAATGAGCAGTTCTTC.

The chain recombines TRBV6-1 with TRBJ1-1, with D perhaps TRBD1 (5 bases). CDR1 and CDR2 (germline): MNHNS, SASEGT. This CDR3 spans 14 amino acids. With 2 bases removed from V and 5 bases from J, the gap between germline ends came to 12 bases. CDR3 protein: CASSEWRGRTEAFF. The CDR3 bases are TGTGCCAGCAGTGAATGGAGGGGTAGGACTGAAGCTTTCTTT.

The gene calls are TRBV19 and TRBJ1-2; weak D call: TRBD1 (5 bases). Per germline, CDR1 LNHDA and CDR2 SQIVND (reference sequence). V was cut by 5 bases and J by 4 bases, with 20 bases left in between. The CDR3 covers 16 residues. For the CDR3, the DNA is TGTGCCAGTAGTCTCACCGACGCAGGGTCCGGCTATGGCTACACCTTC. Amino acids: CASSLTDAGSGYGYTF. Based on the CDR3 plus reference TRBV19 and TRBJ1-2, the full variable domain is DGGITQSPKYLFRKEGQNVTLSCEQNLNHDAMYWYRQDPGQGLRLIYYSQIVNDFQKGDIAEGYSVSREKKESFPLTVTSAQKNPTAFYLCASSLTDAGSGYGYTFGSGTRLTVV.

CDR3 in amino acids: CASSPGDSSYEQYF. CDR3 DNA sequence: TGTGCCAGCTCACCCGGAGACAGCTCCTACGAGCAGTACTTC. The chain carries TRBV18 and TRBJ2-7; D possibly corresponds to TRBD1 (5 bases). Germline CDR1 KGHSH, CDR2 LQKENI. CDR3 length: 14 amino acids. Trimming took off 3 bases at V and 0 bases at J, with 9 bases between the two ends.

V and J are TRBV6-5 and TRBJ1-1; possible D gene TRBD1, 5 bases. Germline assignment: CDR1 MNHEY and CDR2 SVGAGI. The CDR3 has 13 residues. Trimming shortened V by 11 bases and J by 3 bases, and 16 bases separated the two germline ends. The CDR3 loop is CACRRGKDTEAFF. Here the CDR3 DNA reads TGTGCCTGTAGACGGGGGAAGGACACTGAAGCTTTCTTT.

V usage is TRBV12-3 or TRBV12-4 and J usage is TRBJ1-5; no clear D gene. Trimming stripped 2 bases from V and 4 bases from J, with 6 bases between. The CDR3 totals 13 residues. The CDR3 DNA reads as TGTGCCAGCAGTTTACGGGTTAATCAGCCCCAGCATTTT. Protein product: CASSLRVNQPQHF.

V usage is TRBV6-1 and J usage is TRBJ2-7, with TRBD1 matching over 8 bases. V lost 2 bases to trimming and J lost 4 bases; unmatched junction nucleotides: 7. Per germline, CDR1 MNHNS and CDR2 SASEGT. CDR3 length: 15 residues. The CDR3 DNA reads TGTGCCAGCAGTGAAAGTATAGGACAGGGATACGAGCAGTACTTC. It translates to CASSESIGQGYEQYF.

This clone was counted only a few times. The genes are TRBV4-2 and TRBJ2-1; 8 positions match TRBD2. CDR1 LGHNA and CDR2 YNFKEQ come from the germline V gene. With V trimmed by 4 bases and J by 6 bases, 8 bases remained unmatched. The CDR3 runs 15 residues. The CDR3 coding sequence is TGTGCCAGCAGCCCCGAGCGGGAGCGCGGCAATGAGCAGTTCTTC. This sequence encodes CASSPERERGNEQFF.